This TCR beta chain is from a study of a mutant IDH1 vaccine in newly diagnosed glioma. As regards this clone: The antigen remains unidentified.

Noted time point: week 5, during vaccination. The vaccine gave 300 ug of a 20-mer mutant IDH1 peptide subcutaneously per dose. V was trimmed by 8 bases and J by 3 bases, leaving 16 bases between them. The CDR3 has 14 residues. Per the germline V gene, CDR1 is LNHDA and CDR2 is SQIVND (reference sequence). Libraries were prepared by immunoSEQ multiplex PCR; TCRdb keeps only in-frame clonotypes and omits some of them. The table lists roughly 39,000 clones, 70% to 80% of them singletons. The chain couples TRBV19 to TRBJ1-1, with D possibly TRBD1 on 6 matching bases. This TCR was sampled from a man aged 40-49 years with glioma. This material consisted of PBMCs, taken from a glioma patient whose treatment included an IDH1 peptide vaccine. CDR3 amino acids: CASSLNQGHTEAFF. The CDR3 coding sequence is TGTGCCAGTTCGCTGAACCAGGGGCACACTGAAGCTTTCTTT.